The 28 T cell receptor beta chains below come from one sample, sequenced in a study of shared clonotypes between healthy human individuals. Generated by immunoSEQ multiplex PCR, the TCRdb table keeps only in-frame clones and is missing some. Of millions of clones detected, roughly 91% appear once; the ten largest clones hold approximately 1.7%. CD8 cells classed as naive were CD45RO-negative and positively selected for CCR7, excluding terminally differentiated effector memory CD45RA+ cells. Sequencing was carried out using naive CD8+ T cells from PBMCs. All receptors come from a man between 18 and 35 years old in good health. Some clones in this sample may be carry-over from other donors' samples.

This clone was detected once. This chain uses TRBV19 with TRBJ1-1; D uncertain. Germline V gives CDR1 LNHDA, CDR2 SQIVND (reference sequence). This CDR3 region has 12 residues. The V and J ends lost 5 bases and 8 bases respectively, with 12 bases between them. The CDR3 DNA reads as TGTGCCAGTAGTCATCCCGCTGGGGAAGCTTTCTTT. It yields the protein CASSHPAGEAFF.

J is TRBJ2-7 and V is TRBV2; 7 bases are a match to TRBD1. Unmatched junction bases numbered 5, after V lost 3 bases and J lost 6 bases. The V gene's germline CDR1 is SNHLY and CDR2 FYNNEI. There are 13 residues in the CDR3. The CDR3 loop is CASSETGWAEQYF. CDR3 coding DNA: TGTGCCAGCAGTGAGACAGGGTGGGCCGAGCAGTACTTC.

This chain uses TRBV27 with TRBJ2-1, with unresolved D. Between the trimmed V and J ends, which lost 5 bases and 7 bases, there was a span of 12 bases. Germline V gene data show CDR1 as MNHEY and CDR2 as SMNVEV (reference sequence). The CDR3 length is 13 residues. CDR3 DNA sequence: TGTGCCAGCAGTGCCTCCCTTTGGAATGAGCAGTTCTTC. Translating it yields CASSASLWNEQFF.

This clone was counted a single time. The rearrangement joins TRBV9 to TRBJ2-1, with 10 bases aligning to TRBD2. CDR3 length: 16 amino acids. V shed 3 bases, J shed 3 bases, and the junction held 6 bases outside the gene matches. Germline loops: CDR1 SGDLS, CDR2 YYNGEE. The CDR3, as DNA: TGTGCCAGCAGCGGGCCCCAGCGGGAGGGCTACAATGAGCAGTTCTTC. It codes for CASSGPQREGYNEQFF.

This clone was seen more than once but under ten times. This CDR3 is also generated by other DNA sequences in the sample. This sequence joins TRBV19 and TRBJ2-7; tentatively, D is TRBD1 (6 bases). The germline gives CDR1 LNHDA, CDR2 SQIVND (reference sequence). CDR3 length: 13 amino acids. The V end lost 3 bases, the J end lost 1 base, and 7 bases lay between the germline ends. The CDR3 is CASSIGQSYEQYF. The CDR3 DNA reads as TGTGCCAGTAGTATCGGACAGTCCTACGAGCAGTACTTC.

The rearrangement links TRBV7-6 to TRBJ1-1; 7 bases are shared with TRBD1. In germline, CDR1 is SGHVS, CDR2 FNYEAQ. The CDR3 is made up of 14 amino acids. V lost 5 bases, J lost 5 bases, and 8 bases stayed unmatched. CDR3 nucleotide sequence: TGTGCCAGCAGCCTAAGACAGGGTGAGACTGAAGCTTTCTTT. Translation: CASSLRQGETEAFF.

J is TRBJ2-2 and V is TRBV27; D is possibly TRBD1 or TRBD2 (5 bases each). This CDR3 is built from 17 residues. V lost 1 base and J 1 base, leaving 13 bases between the germline ends. CDR1 and CDR2 (germline): MNHEY, SMNVEV (reference sequence). CDR3 coding DNA: TGTGCCAGCAGTTTATGGTTCGGGACCGGGAACACCGGGGAGCTGTTTTTT. Protein sequence: CASSLWFGTGNTGELFF.

The rearrangement joins TRBV18 to TRBJ1-1; 7 bases line up with TRBD1. J gave up 0 bases and V 0 bases, and 1 base lay outside the gene matches. CDR3 length: 15 amino acids. Looked up from germline, CDR1 is KGHSH and CDR2 is LQKENI. In DNA form, the CDR3 reads TGTGCCAGCTCACCACCGGGACAGATGAACACTGAAGCTTTCTTT. Encoded protein: CASSPPGQMNTEAFF.

This chain links TRBV27 with TRBJ2-1, with D maybe TRBD1 (6 bases). V lost 3 bases and J 4 bases, leaving 10 bases between the germline ends. Germline CDR1 reads MNHEY; CDR2 reads SMNVEV (reference sequence). CDR3 length: 14 residues. CDR3 bases: TGTGCCAGCAGTTTCCACGACAGGTACAATGAGCAGTTCTTC. This translates into CASSFHDRYNEQFF.

This clone was picked up one time. The genes are TRBV7-2 and TRBJ1-4; TRBD1 agrees at 8 bases. Germline CDR1 and CDR2: SGHTA and FQGNSA. V trimming: 5 bases; J trimming: 8 bases; junction bases outside the gene matches: 10. CDR3 length equals 15 residues. Here the CDR3 reads CASSPRRGLREKLFF. The CDR3 DNA reads TGTGCCAGCAGCCCCCGCAGGGGGCTCAGGGAAAAACTGTTTTTT.

V gene TRBV6-4 combines with J gene TRBJ2-3, with D tentatively TRBD2 (6 bases). In germline, CDR1 is MRHNA, CDR2 SNTAGT. V lost 5 bases and J lost 0, with 6 bases in between. This CDR3 is built from 13 residues. The CDR3 DNA reads TGTGCCAGCAGTAGCGGGAGCACAGATACGCAGTATTTT. Translating gives CASSSGSTDTQYF.

This rearrangement joins TRBV2 to TRBJ1-1; 8 bases map to TRBD1. CDR1 and CDR2 from the germline V gene are SNHLY and FYNNEI. CDR3 length: 13 residues. Losses at the gene ends were 6 bases for V and 6 bases for J; bases not matched to a gene: 6. CDR3 coding DNA: TGTGCCAGCAGAACAGGGGGTTTCGCTGAAGCTTTCTTT. Encoded protein: CASRTGGFAEAFF.

This chain connects TRBV7-9 to TRBJ2-5, with 7 bases fitting TRBD1. The CDR3 has 14 amino acids. Germline assignment: CDR1 SEHNR and CDR2 FQNEAQ (reference sequence). The V segment lost 5 bases and the J segment 2 bases; nucleotides outside the gene matches: 5. The CDR3 DNA sequence: TGTGCCAGCAGCCCATCACAGGGGCAAGAGACCCAGTACTTC. It translates to CASSPSQGQETQYF.

The chain recombines TRBV7-9 with TRBJ1-2; 10 nucleotides align to TRBD1. The CDR3 runs 16 residues. CDR1 is SEHNR and CDR2 is FQNEAQ in the germline V gene (reference sequence). Trimming at V came to 5 bases and at J to 8 bases, leaving 14 bases not matched to a gene. The CDR3 DNA follows: TGTGCCAGCAGCCCCGCCCCAGGGACAGGGGCGGCAGGCTACACCTTC. Residues: CASSPAPGTGAAGYTF.

The chain links TRBV6-1 to TRBJ2-1; D is unresolved. The CDR3 consists of 14 residues. Trimming took 3 bases from V and 3 from J, leaving 9 bases between them. Germline CDR1 MNHNS, CDR2 SASEGT. CDR3 protein: CASSDLASYNEQFF. CDR3 DNA sequence: TGTGCCAGCAGTGATCTTGCGAGCTACAATGAGCAGTTCTTC.

The chain carries TRBV28 and TRBJ1-1; D possibly corresponds to TRBD1 (6 bases). The CDR3 spans 13 residues. Germline V gives CDR1 MDHEN, CDR2 SYDVKM. V was clipped by 11 bases and J by 5 bases, with 18 bases between them. The DNA for the CDR3 is TGTGCCGGCCGAAGGGGGGTTGGGACTGAAGCTTTCTTT. Translating it yields CAGRRGVGTEAFF.

The chain uses TRBV19 and TRBJ1-1; maybe TRBD1 (5 bases). Germline lookup yields CDR1 LNHDA and CDR2 SQIVND (reference sequence). V was cut by 7 bases and J by 0 bases, with 6 bases left in between. This CDR3 comprises 12 residues. The CDR3: CASTGLNTEAFF. The CDR3 bases are TGTGCCAGTACGGGGCTGAACACTGAAGCTTTCTTT.

V gene TRBV28 combines with J gene TRBJ2-1; 9 bases align to TRBD2. V gave up 6 bases and J gave up 0 bases; unmatched junction bases: 9. There are 17 residues in the CDR3. Germline CDR1 reads MDHEN; CDR2 reads SYDVKM. CDR3 bases: TGTGCCAGCAGAATCGGGACTAGCCCTACCTCCTACAATGAGCAGTTCTTC. Protein: CASRIGTSPTSYNEQFF.

The rearrangement uses TRBV7-9 and TRBJ1-1; no reliable D call. The V end lost 1 base, the J end lost 6 bases, and 9 bases lay between the germline ends. Germline V lookup: CDR1 SEHNR, CDR2 FQNEAQ (reference sequence). The CDR3 has 13 residues. This CDR3 reads CASSLGGGPEAFF. In DNA form, the CDR3 reads TGTGCCAGCAGCTTAGGTGGCGGCCCTGAAGCTTTCTTT.

V usage is TRBV9 and J usage is TRBJ2-1; D is perhaps TRBD2 (5 bases). Between the trimmed V and J ends, which lost 0 bases and 3 bases, there was a span of 16 bases. Per germline, CDR1 SGDLS and CDR2 YYNGEE. The CDR3 sequence is 17 residues long. For the CDR3, the DNA is TGTGCCAGCAGCGTAGGAGGGTCTGATAGCGTCTACAATGAGCAGTTCTTC. It yields the protein CASSVGGSDSVYNEQFF. The full variable domain, in which reference TRBV9 and TRBJ2-1 provide the parts outside the CDR3, is DSGVTQTPKHLITATGQRVTLRCSPRSGDLSVYWYQQSLDQGLQFLIQYYNGEERAKGNILERFSAQQFPDLHSELNLSSLELGDSALYFCASSVGGSDSVYNEQFFGPGTRLTVL.

This clone was seen only once. V and J are TRBV7-8 and TRBJ2-1; no clear D gene. This CDR3 spans 14 amino acids. Germline V gene data show CDR1 as SGHVS and CDR2 as FQNEAQ. With 0 bases removed from V and 7 bases from J, the gap between germline ends came to 10 bases. The CDR3 DNA follows: TGTGCCAGCAGCTTAGCCCAATCCCGTAATGAGCAGTTCTTC. This gives the protein CASSLAQSRNEQFF. Combining the CDR3 with reference TRBV7-8 and TRBJ2-1 gives the whole variable domain GAGVSQSPRYKVAKRGQDVALRCDPISGHVSLFWYQQALGQGPEFLTYFQNEAQLDKSGLPSDRFFAERPEGSVSTLKIQRTQQEDSAVYLCASSLAQSRNEQFFGPGTRLTVL.

This chain uses TRBV9 with TRBJ2-7; D remains unclear. In germline, CDR1 is SGDLS, CDR2 YYNGEE. The CDR3 totals 12 residues. V was trimmed by 3 bases and J by 5 bases, leaving 9 bases between them. In nucleotides, the CDR3 is TGTGCCAGCAGCGGAAATAGGAACGAGCAGTACTTC. Its protein product is CASSGNRNEQYF.

A single count supports this clone. Here the CDR3 DNA reads TGTGCCAGCAGTTACTCGCGGTATTCCAATGAGCAGTTCTTC. It encodes CASSYSRYSNEQFF. This rearrangement joins TRBV6-6 to TRBJ2-1; D is undetermined. Germline-derived CDR1 and CDR2 are MNHNY and SVGAGI (reference sequence). The CDR3 spans 14 residues. V was cut by 0 bases and J by 6 bases, with 9 bases left in between.

The rearrangement uses TRBV30 and TRBJ1-1; D ambiguous. Per the germline V gene, CDR1 is GTSNPN and CDR2 is SVGIG (reference sequence). The CDR3 loop spans 13 amino acids. Trimming stripped 3 bases from V and 0 bases from J, with 8 bases between. The CDR3 sequence: CAWRKELNTEAFF. CDR3 DNA sequence: TGTGCCTGGAGGAAGGAGTTGAACACTGAAGCTTTCTTT.

Comments on this clone: Other DNA sequences within the sample encode an identical CDR3. The chain is built from TRBV7-9 and TRBJ2-7; D may be TRBD1 or TRBD2 (5 bases each). V was cut by 5 bases and J by 0 bases, with 11 bases left in between. CDR3 length equals 14 residues. CDR1 SEHNR and CDR2 FQNEAQ come from the germline V gene (reference sequence). CDR3 protein: CASSPRGSSYEQYF. Here the CDR3 DNA reads TGTGCCAGCAGCCCACGGGGCAGCTCCTACGAGCAGTACTTC.

The chain combines TRBV6-5 with TRBJ2-7; D perhaps matches TRBD2 (5 bases). Looked up from germline, CDR1 is MNHEY and CDR2 is SVGAGI. The CDR3 is 16 amino acids. Trimming pared 0 bases from V and 2 bases from J, leaving 14 bases between. This CDR3 is CASSYSSGHKTYEQYF. DNA of the CDR3: TGTGCCAGCAGTTACTCGAGCGGCCACAAAACCTACGAGCAGTACTTC.

The V gene is TRBV30, the J gene TRBJ2-7; 8 bases are a match to TRBD1. The germline V gene encodes CDR1 GTSNPN and CDR2 SVGIG (reference sequence). The CDR3 length is 14 residues. V shed 3 bases and J 1 base; nucleotides not matched to a gene: 5. The CDR3 DNA reads as TGTGCCTGGAGCTCCGGGACAGGTTCCTACGAGCAGTACTTC. Residues: CAWSSGTGSYEQYF.

The J gene is TRBJ2-1, the V gene TRBV10-3, with 8 nucleotides matching TRBD2. J was trimmed by 9 bases and V by 0 bases; bases with no gene match: 4. Germline loops: CDR1 ENHRY, CDR2 SYGVKD. The CDR3 is made up of 14 amino acids. In DNA, the CDR3 is TGTGCCATCAGTGAGTCGTTTAGCGGGATTGAGCAGTTCTTC. Translated: CAISESFSGIEQFF.